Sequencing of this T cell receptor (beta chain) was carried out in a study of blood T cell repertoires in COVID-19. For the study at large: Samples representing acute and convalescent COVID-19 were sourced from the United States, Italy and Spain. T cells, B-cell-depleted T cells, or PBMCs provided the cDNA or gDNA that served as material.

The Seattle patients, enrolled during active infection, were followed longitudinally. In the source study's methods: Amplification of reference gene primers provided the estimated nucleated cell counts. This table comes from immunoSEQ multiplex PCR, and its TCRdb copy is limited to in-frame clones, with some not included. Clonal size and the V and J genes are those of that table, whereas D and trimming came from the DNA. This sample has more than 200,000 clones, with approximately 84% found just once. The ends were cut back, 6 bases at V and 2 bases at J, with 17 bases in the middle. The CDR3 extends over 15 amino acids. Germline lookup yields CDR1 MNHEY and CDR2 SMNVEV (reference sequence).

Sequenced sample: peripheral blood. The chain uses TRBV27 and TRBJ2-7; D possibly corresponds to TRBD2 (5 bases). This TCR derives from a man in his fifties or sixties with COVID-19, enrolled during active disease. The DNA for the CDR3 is TGTGCCAGCAGAAGAGACGGCTTGGGAGCCTACGAGCAGTACTTC. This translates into CASRRDGLGAYEQYF.